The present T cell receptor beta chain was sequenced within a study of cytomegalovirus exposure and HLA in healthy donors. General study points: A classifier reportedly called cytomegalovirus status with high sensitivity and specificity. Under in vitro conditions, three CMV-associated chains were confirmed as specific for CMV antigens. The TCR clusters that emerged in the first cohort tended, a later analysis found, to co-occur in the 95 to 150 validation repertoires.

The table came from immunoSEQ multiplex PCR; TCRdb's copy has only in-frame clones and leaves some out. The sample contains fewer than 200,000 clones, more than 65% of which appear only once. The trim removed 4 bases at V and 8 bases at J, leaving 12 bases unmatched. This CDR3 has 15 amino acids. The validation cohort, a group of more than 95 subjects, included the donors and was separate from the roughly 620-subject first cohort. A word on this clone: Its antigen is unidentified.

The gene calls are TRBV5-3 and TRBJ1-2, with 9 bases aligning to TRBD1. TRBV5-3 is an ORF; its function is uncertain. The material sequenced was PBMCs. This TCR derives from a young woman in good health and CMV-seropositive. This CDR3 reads CARSGGQGGSRGYTF. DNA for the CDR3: TGTGCCAGAAGCGGGGGACAGGGAGGGTCCCGAGGCTACACCTTC.